These 15 T cell receptor beta chains originate from one sample sequenced in a study of cytomegalovirus exposure and HLA in healthy donors. PCR involved 60 Vbeta and 13 Jbeta primers. The table came from immunoSEQ multiplex PCR; TCRdb's copy has only in-frame clones and leaves some out. The sample has around 70,000 clones. The specimen was PBMCs. Receptor source: a boy younger than 18 in good health and CMV-seronegative.

V usage is TRBV5-6 and J usage is TRBJ1-6; possible D gene TRBD1, 5 bases. Trimming stripped 2 bases from V and 8 bases from J, with 11 bases between. The CDR3 is made up of 14 amino acids. Germline CDR1 and CDR2: SGHDT and YYEEEE. The CDR3, as DNA: TGTGCCAGCAGCTTCTGGCAGGGCCATTCACCCCTCCACTTT. Amino acid sequence: CASSFWQGHSPLHF.

This chain joins TRBV5-1 and TRBJ2-4; possibly TRBD1 for D (5 bases). The CDR3 contains 14 residues. V lost 0 bases to trimming and J lost 2 bases, with 6 bases between them. CDR1 is SGHRS, CDR2 YFSETQ, per germline. DNA of the CDR3: TGCGCCAGCAGCTTGGGGGGCTCCAAAAACATTCAGTACTTC. Translating it yields CASSLGGSKNIQYF.

The chain uses TRBV5-1 and TRBJ2-7; perhaps TRBD2 as D (6 bases). Germline V gene data show CDR1 as SGHRS and CDR2 as YFSETQ. Deletions cut 4 bases from V and 5 bases from J, with 16 bases between. The CDR3 has 14 residues. CDR3 DNA: TGCGCCAGCAGCGGGGGAACGGGAGTCCACGAGCAGTACTTC. Amino acid sequence: CASSGGTGVHEQYF.

The V and J genes are TRBV2 and TRBJ1-1; 8 positions agree with TRBD1. Germline V gene data show CDR1 as SNHLY and CDR2 as FYNNEI. The V gene end was trimmed by 6 bases and the J gene end by 1 base; junction bases not matched to a gene: 4. The CDR3 is 14 amino acids. CDR3 in amino acids: CASRQGEANTEAFF. In nucleotides, the CDR3 is TGTGCCAGCAGACAGGGGGAGGCGAACACTGAAGCTTTCTTT.

The genes are TRBV11-3 and TRBJ1-1; D not resolved. Germline V CDR1 and CDR2: SGHNT, YENEEA. Trimming removed 5 bases at V and 1 base at J, with 8 bases between. This CDR3 contains 13 residues. CDR3 loop: CASSISRNTEAFF. The CDR3 nucleotides read TGTGCCAGCAGCATCTCGCGGAACACTGAAGCTTTCTTT.

The chain links TRBV6-6 to TRBJ2-2; the match to TRBD2 covers 8 bases. There are 15 residues in the CDR3. Looked up from germline, CDR1 is MNHNY and CDR2 is SVGAGI (reference sequence). Losses at the gene ends were 2 bases for V and 1 base for J; bases not matched to a gene: 0. This CDR3 is CASSYSGGNTGELFF. In DNA, the CDR3 is TGTGCCAGCAGTTACAGCGGGGGGAACACCGGGGAGCTGTTTTTT.

The chain joins TRBV5-1 to TRBJ2-5; 9 bases are a match to TRBD2. Germline CDR1 reads SGHRS; CDR2 reads YFSETQ. The CDR3 consists of 15 residues. The V and J ends lost 1 base and 1 base, in that order; junction bases with no gene match: 2. CDR3 loop: CASSLSGGSQETQYF. CDR3 nucleotide sequence: TGCGCCAGCAGCTTGAGCGGGGGGTCCCAAGAGACCCAGTACTTC.

Here the CDR3 reads CASSGSGGSYEQYF. CDR3 nucleotides: TGTGCCAGCTCAGGTAGCGGGGGCTCCTACGAGCAGTACTTC. The V gene is TRBV18, the J gene TRBJ2-7, with 9 bases matching TRBD2. Germline V gene lookup returns CDR1 KGHSH and CDR2 LQKENI. This CDR3 has 14 amino acids. Trimming took 5 bases from V and 0 from J; bases not matched to a gene: 2.

The gene calls are TRBV7-3 and TRBJ2-5; 9 bases are shared with TRBD2. With V trimmed by 0 bases and J by 5 bases, 7 bases remained unmatched. CDR3 length: 16 residues. Germline assignment: CDR1 SGHTA and CDR2 FQGTGA. DNA of the CDR3: TGTGCCAGCAGCTTAACAGGCGGGGGGGCCGGGGAGACCCAGTACTTC. Translated: CASSLTGGGAGETQYF. The full variable domain, rest sourced from reference TRBV7-3 and TRBJ2-5, is GAGVSQTPSNKVTEKGKYVELRCDPISGHTALYWYRQSLGQGPEFLIYFQGTGAADDSGLPNDRFFAVRPEGSVSTLKIQRTERGDSAVYLCASSLTGGGAGETQYFGPGTRLLVL.

The chain employs TRBV6-1 and TRBJ2-5; the D is unclear. CDR3 size: 12 residues. Germline assignment: CDR1 MNHNS and CDR2 SASEGT. Trimming removed 7 bases at V and 1 base at J, with 7 bases between. CDR3 in DNA: TGTGCCAGCACCCCAGGCCAAGAGACCCAGTACTTC. This encodes CASTPGQETQYF.

The chain uses TRBV2 and TRBJ1-5; D gene unclear. The CDR3 is 15 amino acids. Germline CDR1 reads SNHLY; CDR2 reads FYNNEI. Trimming took off 2 bases at V and 6 bases at J, with 14 bases between the two ends. The CDR3 region has the DNA TGTGCCAGCAGTGAACCGGGCGGGCTCGGTCAGCCCCAGCATTTT. Residues: CASSEPGGLGQPQHF. Full variable domain (missing parts from reference TRBV2 and TRBJ1-5): EPEVTQTPSHQVTQMGQEVILRCVPISNHLYFYWYRQILGQKVEFLVSFYNNEISEKSEIFDDQFSVERPDGSNFTLKIRSTKLEDSAMYFCASSEPGGLGQPQHFGDGTRLSIL.

The CDR3 spells CAWRPTGGQQYF. The CDR3 DNA sequence: TGTGCCTGGAGACCTACTGGGGGCCAGCAGTATTTT. The rearrangement uses TRBV30 and TRBJ2-3; possible D gene TRBD1, 6 bases. Germline CDR1 is GTSNPN and CDR2 is SVGIG (reference sequence). Trimming left V 3 bases short and J 11 bases short, with 15 bases between. The CDR3 loop spans 12 amino acids.

V and J are TRBV25-1 and TRBJ1-1; 9 bases match TRBD1. J gave up 4 bases and V 7 bases, and 4 bases lay outside the gene matches. Per germline, CDR1 MGHDK and CDR2 SYGVNS. The CDR3 is 13 amino acids. The CDR3 is CASKGQGGTEAFF. The DNA for the CDR3 is TGTGCCAGCAAGGGACAGGGAGGCACTGAAGCTTTCTTT.

J is TRBJ1-5 and V is TRBV6-5; D might be TRBD1 (6 bases). V was pared by 6 bases and J by 3 bases, with 9 bases between. This CDR3 comprises 13 residues. Per germline, CDR1 MNHEY and CDR2 SVGAGI. In DNA form, the CDR3 reads TGTGCCAGCAGACGGACAGACAATCAGCCCCAGCATTTT. It specifies CASRRTDNQPQHF.

In regard to this clone: Compared with germline, one end of the junction differs, possibly owing to a read error. This sequence joins TRBV4-1 and TRBJ1-1, with a possible D match to TRBD1 (6 bases). The CDR3 is 15 amino acids. Germline V lookup: CDR1 MGHRA, CDR2 YSYEKL. CDR3 loop: CASSQVGGASTEDFF. CDR3 bases: TGCGCCAGCAGCCAAGTGGGGGGGGCTAGCACTGAAGATTTCTTT.